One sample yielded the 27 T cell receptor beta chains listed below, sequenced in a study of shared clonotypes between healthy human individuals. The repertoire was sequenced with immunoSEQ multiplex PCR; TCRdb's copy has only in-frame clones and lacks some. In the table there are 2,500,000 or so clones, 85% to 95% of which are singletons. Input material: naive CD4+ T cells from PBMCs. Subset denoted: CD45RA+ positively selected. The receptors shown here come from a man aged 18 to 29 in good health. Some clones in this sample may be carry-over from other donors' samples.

The CDR3 region has the DNA TGCGCCAGCAGCTTACAGGTAGTTGACACCGGGGAGCTGTTTTTT. Translating it yields CASSLQVVDTGELFF. The chain is built from TRBV5-1 and TRBJ2-2; D might be TRBD1 (5 bases). The CDR3 length is 15 residues. The ends were cut back, 2 bases at V and 3 bases at J, with 11 bases in the middle. The germline V gene encodes CDR1 SGHRS and CDR2 YFSETQ.

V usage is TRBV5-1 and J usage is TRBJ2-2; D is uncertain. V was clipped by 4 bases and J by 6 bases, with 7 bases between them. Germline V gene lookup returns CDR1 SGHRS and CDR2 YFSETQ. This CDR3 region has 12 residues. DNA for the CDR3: TGCGCCAGCAGCGTACCGGCCGGGGAGCTGTTTTTT. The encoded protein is CASSVPAGELFF.

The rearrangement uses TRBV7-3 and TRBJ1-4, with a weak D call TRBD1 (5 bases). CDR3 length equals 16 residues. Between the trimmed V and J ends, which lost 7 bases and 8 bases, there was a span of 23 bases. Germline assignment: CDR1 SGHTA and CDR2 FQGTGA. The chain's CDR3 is CASITTGLGAREKLFF. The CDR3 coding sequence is TGTGCCAGCATTACAACGGGGCTAGGGGCTAGGGAAAAACTGTTTTTT.

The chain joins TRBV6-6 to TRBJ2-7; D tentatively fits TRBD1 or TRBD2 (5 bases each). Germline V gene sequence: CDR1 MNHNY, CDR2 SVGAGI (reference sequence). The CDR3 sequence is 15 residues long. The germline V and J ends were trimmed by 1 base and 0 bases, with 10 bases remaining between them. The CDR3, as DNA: TGTGCCAGCAGTTACTACCCAGGGAGCTCCTACGAGCAGTACTTC. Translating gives CASSYYPGSSYEQYF.

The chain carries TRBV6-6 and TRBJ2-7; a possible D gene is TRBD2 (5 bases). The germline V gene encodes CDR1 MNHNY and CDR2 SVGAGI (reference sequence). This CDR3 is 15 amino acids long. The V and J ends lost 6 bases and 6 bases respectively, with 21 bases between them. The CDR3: CASRLVPLRGSEQYF. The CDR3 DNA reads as TGTGCCAGCAGATTAGTACCTCTAAGAGGGAGCGAGCAGTACTTC.

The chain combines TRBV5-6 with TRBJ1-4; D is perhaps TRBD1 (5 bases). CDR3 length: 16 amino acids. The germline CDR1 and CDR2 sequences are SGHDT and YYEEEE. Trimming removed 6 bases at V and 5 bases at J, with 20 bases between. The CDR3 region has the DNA TGTGCCAGCACCAATTGGGGGTTGGGTTTGAATGAAAAACTGTTTTTT. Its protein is CASTNWGLGLNEKLFF.

The CDR3 region is CASSGPHSPLHF. DNA of the CDR3: TGTGCCAGCAGCGGGCCCCATTCACCCCTCCACTTT. The chain carries TRBV14 and TRBJ1-6; D ambiguous. This CDR3 has 12 amino acids. V was pared by 5 bases and J by 8 bases, with 7 bases between. Germline-derived CDR1 and CDR2 are SGHDN and FVKESK.

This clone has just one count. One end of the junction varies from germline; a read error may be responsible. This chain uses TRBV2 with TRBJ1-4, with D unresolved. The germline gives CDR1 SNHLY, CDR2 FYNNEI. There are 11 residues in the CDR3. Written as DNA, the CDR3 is TGTGCCAGCAGTGATCACGAGGGTAGAATTTTT. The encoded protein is CASSDHEGRIF.

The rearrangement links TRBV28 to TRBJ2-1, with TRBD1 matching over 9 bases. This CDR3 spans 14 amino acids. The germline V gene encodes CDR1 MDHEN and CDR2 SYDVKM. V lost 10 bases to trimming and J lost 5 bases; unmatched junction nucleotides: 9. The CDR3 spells CATFWGQGDNEQFF. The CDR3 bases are TGTGCCACCTTCTGGGGACAGGGTGACAATGAGCAGTTCTTC.

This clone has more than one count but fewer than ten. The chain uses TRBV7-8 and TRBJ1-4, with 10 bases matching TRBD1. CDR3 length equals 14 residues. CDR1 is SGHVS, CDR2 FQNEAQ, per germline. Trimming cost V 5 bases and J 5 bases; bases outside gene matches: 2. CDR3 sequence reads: CASSPGQGNEKLFF. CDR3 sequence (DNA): TGTGCCAGCAGCCCGGGACAGGGGAATGAAAAACTGTTTTTT.

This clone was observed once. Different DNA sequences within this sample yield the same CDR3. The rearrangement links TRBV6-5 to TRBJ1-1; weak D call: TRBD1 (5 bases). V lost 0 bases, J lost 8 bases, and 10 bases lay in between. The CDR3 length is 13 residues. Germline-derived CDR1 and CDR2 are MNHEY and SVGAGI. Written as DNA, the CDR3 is TGTGCCAGCAGTTACTCGGGGCAGGGAGAAGCTTTCTTT. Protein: CASSYSGQGEAFF.

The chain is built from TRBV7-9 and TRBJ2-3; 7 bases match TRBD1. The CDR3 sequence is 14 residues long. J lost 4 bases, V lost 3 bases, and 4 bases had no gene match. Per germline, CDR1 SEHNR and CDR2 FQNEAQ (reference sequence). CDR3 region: CASSLGRGPDTQYF. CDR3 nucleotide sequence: TGTGCCAGCAGCTTGGGAAGGGGGCCAGATACGCAGTATTTT.

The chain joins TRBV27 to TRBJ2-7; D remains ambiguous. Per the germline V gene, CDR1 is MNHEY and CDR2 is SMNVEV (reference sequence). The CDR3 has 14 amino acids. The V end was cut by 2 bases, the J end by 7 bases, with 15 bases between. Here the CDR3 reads CASSLEAGSLEQYF. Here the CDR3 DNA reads TGTGCCAGCAGTTTAGAGGCAGGTTCCTTGGAGCAGTACTTC.

The chain's CDR3 is CASSLAEGNEQYF. CDR3 sequence (DNA): TGCGCCAGCAGCTTGGCCGAGGGGAACGAGCAGTACTTC. The chain couples TRBV5-1 to TRBJ2-7; D might be TRBD1 or TRBD2, each matching 5 bases. The CDR3 spans 13 residues. Trimming removed 0 bases at V and 5 bases at J, with 9 bases between. Germline values: CDR1 SGHRS, CDR2 YFSETQ.

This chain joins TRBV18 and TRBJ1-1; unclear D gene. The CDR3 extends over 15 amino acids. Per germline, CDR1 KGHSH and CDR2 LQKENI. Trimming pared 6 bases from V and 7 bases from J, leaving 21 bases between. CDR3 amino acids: CASSTTPTPGVEAFF. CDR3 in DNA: TGTGCCAGCTCGACGACCCCCACCCCTGGCGTTGAAGCTTTCTTT.

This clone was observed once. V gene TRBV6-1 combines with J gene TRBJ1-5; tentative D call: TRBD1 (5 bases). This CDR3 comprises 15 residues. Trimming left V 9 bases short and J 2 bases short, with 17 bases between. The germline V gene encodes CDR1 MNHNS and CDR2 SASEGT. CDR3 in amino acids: CASWGRERGNQPQHF. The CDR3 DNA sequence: TGTGCCAGTTGGGGCCGCGAACGTGGCAATCAGCCCCAGCATTTT.

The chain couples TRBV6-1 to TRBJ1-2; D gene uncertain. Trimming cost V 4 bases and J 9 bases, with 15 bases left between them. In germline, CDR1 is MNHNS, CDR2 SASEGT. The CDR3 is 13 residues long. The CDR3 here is CASSVRAAASYTF. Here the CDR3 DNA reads TGTGCCAGCAGTGTTAGGGCGGCAGCAAGCTACACCTTC.

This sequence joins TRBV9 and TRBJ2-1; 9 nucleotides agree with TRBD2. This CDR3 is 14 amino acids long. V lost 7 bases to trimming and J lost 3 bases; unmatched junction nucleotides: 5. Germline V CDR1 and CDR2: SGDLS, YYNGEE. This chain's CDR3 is CASGGGRDYNEQFF. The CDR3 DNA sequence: TGTGCCAGCGGGGGCGGGAGGGACTACAATGAGCAGTTCTTC. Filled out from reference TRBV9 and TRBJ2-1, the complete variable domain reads DSGVTQTPKHLITATGQRVTLRCSPRSGDLSVYWYQQSLDQGLQFLIQYYNGEERAKGNILERFSAQQFPDLHSELNLSSLELGDSALYFCASGGGRDYNEQFFGPGTRLTVL.

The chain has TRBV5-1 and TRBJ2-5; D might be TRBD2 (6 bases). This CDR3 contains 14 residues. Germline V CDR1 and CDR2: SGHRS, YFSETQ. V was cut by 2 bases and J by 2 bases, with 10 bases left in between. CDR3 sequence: CASSFASEQETQYF. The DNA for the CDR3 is TGCGCCAGCAGCTTTGCTAGCGAGCAAGAGACCCAGTACTTC.

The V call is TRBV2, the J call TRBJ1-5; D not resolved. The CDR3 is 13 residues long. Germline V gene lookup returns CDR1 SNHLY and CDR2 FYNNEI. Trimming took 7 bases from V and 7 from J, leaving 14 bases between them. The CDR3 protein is CASTQAAGQPQHF. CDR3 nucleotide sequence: TGTGCCAGCACCCAGGCGGCTGGGCAGCCCCAGCATTTT.

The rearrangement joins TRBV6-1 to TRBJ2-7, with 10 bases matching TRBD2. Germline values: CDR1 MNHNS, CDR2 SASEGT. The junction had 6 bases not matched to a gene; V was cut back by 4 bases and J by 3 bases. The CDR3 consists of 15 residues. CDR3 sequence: CASSVGTSVNYEQYF. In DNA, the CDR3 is TGTGCCAGCAGTGTGGGGACTAGCGTAAACTACGAGCAGTACTTC.

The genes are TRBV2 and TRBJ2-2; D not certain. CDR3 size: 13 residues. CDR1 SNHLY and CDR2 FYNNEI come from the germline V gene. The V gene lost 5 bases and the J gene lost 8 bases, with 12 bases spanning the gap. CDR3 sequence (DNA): TGTGCCAGCAGTCCCGGCCCCTTTGGGGAGCTGTTTTTT. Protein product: CASSPGPFGELFF.

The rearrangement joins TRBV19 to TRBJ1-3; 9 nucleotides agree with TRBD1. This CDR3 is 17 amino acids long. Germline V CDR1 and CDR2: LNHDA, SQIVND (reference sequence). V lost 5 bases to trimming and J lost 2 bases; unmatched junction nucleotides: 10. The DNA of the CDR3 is TGTGCCAGTAGTTTGATACAGGGGGCGCGGACTGGAAACACCATATATTTT. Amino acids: CASSLIQGARTGNTIYF.

DNA of the CDR3: TGTGCCAGCGCAGGGTCCGGACGTGAAGCTTTCTTT. Its translation: CASAGSGREAFF. The V and J genes are TRBV2 and TRBJ1-1, with a weak D call TRBD1 (5 bases). The CDR3 sequence is 12 residues long. CDR1 and CDR2 from the germline V gene are SNHLY and FYNNEI. V gave up 8 bases and J gave up 7 bases, with 14 bases separating them.

This CDR3 reads CASKVSGVFSNQPQHF. DNA for the CDR3: TGTGCCAGCAAAGTTTCAGGGGTTTTCAGCAATCAGCCCCAGCATTTT. The chain uses TRBV2 and TRBJ1-5; possibly TRBD1 for D (6 bases). With 7 bases removed from V and 1 base from J, the gap between germline ends came to 17 bases. Germline CDR1 SNHLY, CDR2 FYNNEI. The CDR3 is 16 amino acids.

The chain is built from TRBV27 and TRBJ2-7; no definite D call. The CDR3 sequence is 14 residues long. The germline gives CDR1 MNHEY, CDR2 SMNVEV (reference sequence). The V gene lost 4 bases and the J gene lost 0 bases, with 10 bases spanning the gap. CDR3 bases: TGTGCCAGCAGTTCCGTGGCGAGCTCCTACGAGCAGTACTTC. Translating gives CASSSVASSYEQYF.

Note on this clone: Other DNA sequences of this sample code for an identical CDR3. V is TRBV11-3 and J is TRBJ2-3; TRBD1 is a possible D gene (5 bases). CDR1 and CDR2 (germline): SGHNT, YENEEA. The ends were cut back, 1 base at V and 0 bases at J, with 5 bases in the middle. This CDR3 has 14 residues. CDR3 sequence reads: CASSLGTSTDTQYF. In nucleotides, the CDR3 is TGTGCCAGCAGCTTAGGGACAAGCACAGATACGCAGTATTTT.